The subject of this entry is one T cell receptor beta chain. No antigen is known for it. No base-level quality is on record; no much larger clone is a single base apart. This sample is drawn from a study of T cell responses to AZD1222 COVID-19 vaccine (dated by TCRdb to the early 2020s). Regarding the complete study: AZD1222 recipients with second doses at about 4 weeks or about 12 weeks were pooled, because spike-specific TCR depth and breadth did not differ between schedules. Enrollment into the trials was organized by age into subgroups of 18-55, 56-69 and 70-plus years, and those subgroups contained roughly 160, 29 and 62 TCR-sequenced participants, respectively. A total of 233 trial participants underwent TCR sequencing, of whom about 210 received two doses of AZD1222 and 26 received two doses of the MenACWY control vaccine. Overall study results and their limits: The vaccine-associated CD4 TCRs covered the entire spike protein, and the dominant responses fell in regions 160-218 and 743-854. Because no samples from the day 14 peak response were available, repertoires could be characterized only after the peak T cell response. Conclusions about previously exposed vaccinees are limited, since just 5 or 6 AZD1222 recipients were seropositive for SARS-CoV-2 at baseline. Epitopes outside the regions mutated in the B.1.351 and B.1.1.7 variants were reportedly recognized by nearly half of the unique spike-specific TCRs. Participants were mostly white British, with more females than males. The authors suggested clonal diversity may have been underestimated. After two AZD1222 doses, spike-specific TCR breadth and depth were significantly higher than at day 0 and than in MenACWY recipients. In the small 56-69-year group, the increase in depth fell short of significance, most likely because of low power.

CDR1 and CDR2 were assigned from the germline V gene (reference sequence) as SGHNT and YYREEE. Cut back by 4 bases and 3 bases, the V and J ends lie 11 bases apart. The CDR3 goes from the cysteine to the phenylalanine over 13 residues. Left in the record is the CDR3 DNA by itself, 39 bases read in frame from the first base. The sample's time point label is to be understood as: baseline before first vaccination. Samples from vaccinated people were obtained from the UK trials COV001 and COV002, which included a single-blind randomized controlled phase 2/3 trial of AZD1222 (ChAdOx1 nCoV-19) in healthy adults. Trial participant PBMC samples were collected at day 0 and day 28 after the second dose for TCRbeta chain sequencing. The CDR3 regions of human TCRbeta chains were analyzed by immunosequencing. The published analysis was carried out like this. Repertoire TCRs were matched against a reference library of SARS-CoV-2-specific TCRs generated with the MIRA antigen-specificity platform. Breadth was defined as the fraction of unique TCRs that were SARS-CoV-2-associated, and depth was defined as the fraction of total T cells that were SARS-CoV-2-associated. Using the MIRA data, each spike-specific TCR was mapped to the spike region that the TCR reacts to and placed in a CD4 or CD8 class. Log10-transformed breadth and depth values were compared by one-way ANOVA with Sidak's multiple comparisons tests. TCRdb provides this immuneACCESS table in a form limited to in-frame rearrangements. Some clones are lacking; in checked studies, under half of them reflect an unresolved V gene, and why the rest are absent is not known. Clonal size and the V and J genes are those of that table, whereas D and trimming came from the DNA. The sample table shows 25,000 to 30,000 clones, and over 75% are seen once. The ten biggest clones cover about 5.3% of the sample.

Sequencing used peripheral blood, obtained on day 0 of AZD1222 vaccination. The V and J genes are TRBV5-4 and TRBJ2-7, with TRBD1 as a weak D call on 6 bases. The sequence was obtained from an adult in good health. CDR3 sequence: CASSPTGNYEQYF. The nucleotide sequence reads TGTGCCAGCAGCCCCACAGGGAACTACGAGCAGTACTTC.